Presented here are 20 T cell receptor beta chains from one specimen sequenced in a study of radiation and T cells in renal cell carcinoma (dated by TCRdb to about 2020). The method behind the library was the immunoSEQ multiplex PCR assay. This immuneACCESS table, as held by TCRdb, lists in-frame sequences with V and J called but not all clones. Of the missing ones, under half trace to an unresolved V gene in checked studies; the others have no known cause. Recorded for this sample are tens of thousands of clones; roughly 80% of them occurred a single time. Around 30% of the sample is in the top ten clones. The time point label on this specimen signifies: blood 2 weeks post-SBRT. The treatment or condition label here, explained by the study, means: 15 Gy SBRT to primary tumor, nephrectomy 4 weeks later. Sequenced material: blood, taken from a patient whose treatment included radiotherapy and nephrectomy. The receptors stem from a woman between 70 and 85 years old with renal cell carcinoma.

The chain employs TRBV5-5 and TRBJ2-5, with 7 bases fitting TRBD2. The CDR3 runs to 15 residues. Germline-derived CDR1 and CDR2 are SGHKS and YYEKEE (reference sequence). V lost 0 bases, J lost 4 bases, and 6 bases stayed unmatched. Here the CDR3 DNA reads TGTGCCAGCAGCTTGGCCAGCGGGGTGGCAGAGACCCAGTACTTC. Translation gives CASSLASGVAETQYF.

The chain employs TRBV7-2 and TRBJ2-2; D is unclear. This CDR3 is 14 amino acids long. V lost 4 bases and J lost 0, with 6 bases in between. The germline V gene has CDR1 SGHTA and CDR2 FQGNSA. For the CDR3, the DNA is TGTGCCAGCAGCTCTCCACCGAACACCGGGGAGCTGTTTTTT. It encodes CASSSPPNTGELFF.

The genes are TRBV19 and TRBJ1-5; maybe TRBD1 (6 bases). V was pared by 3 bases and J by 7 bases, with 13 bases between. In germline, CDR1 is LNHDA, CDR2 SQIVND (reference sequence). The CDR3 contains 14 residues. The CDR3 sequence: CASSMAQGRQPQHF. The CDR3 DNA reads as TGTGCCAGTAGTATGGCACAGGGTCGACAGCCCCAGCATTTT.

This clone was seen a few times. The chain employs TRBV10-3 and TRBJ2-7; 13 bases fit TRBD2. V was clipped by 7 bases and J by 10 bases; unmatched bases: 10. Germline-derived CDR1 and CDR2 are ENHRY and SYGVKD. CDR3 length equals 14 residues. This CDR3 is CAIKVGGTSGNQYF. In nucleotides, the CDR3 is TGTGCCATCAAGGTAGGAGGGACTAGCGGGAACCAGTACTTC.

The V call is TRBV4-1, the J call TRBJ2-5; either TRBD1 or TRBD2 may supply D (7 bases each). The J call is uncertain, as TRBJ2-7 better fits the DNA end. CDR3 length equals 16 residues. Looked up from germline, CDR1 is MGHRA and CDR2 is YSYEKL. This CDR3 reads CASSQGEGAIVHEQYF. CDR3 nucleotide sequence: TGCGCCAGCAGCCAAGGGGAGGGGGCGATTGTCCACGAGCAGTACTTC.

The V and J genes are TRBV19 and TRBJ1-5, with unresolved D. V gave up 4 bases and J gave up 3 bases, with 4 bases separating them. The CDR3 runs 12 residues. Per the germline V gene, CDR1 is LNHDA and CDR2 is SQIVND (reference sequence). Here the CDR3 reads CASSTLNQPQHF. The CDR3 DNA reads TGTGCCAGTAGTACACTCAATCAGCCCCAGCATTTT. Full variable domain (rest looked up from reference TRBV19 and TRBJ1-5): DGGITQSPKYLFRKEGQNVTLSCEQNLNHDAMYWYRQDPGQGLRLIYYSQIVNDFQKGDIAEGYSVSREKKESFPLTVTSAQKNPTAFYLCASSTLNQPQHFGDGTRLSIL.

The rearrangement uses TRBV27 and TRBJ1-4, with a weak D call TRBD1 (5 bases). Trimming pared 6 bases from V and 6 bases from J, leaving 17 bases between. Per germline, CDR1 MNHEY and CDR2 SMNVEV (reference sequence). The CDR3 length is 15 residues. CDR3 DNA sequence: TGTGCCAGCAGCCTGGTGGGGCAACCGGATGAAAAACTGTTTTTT. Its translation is CASSLVGQPDEKLFF.

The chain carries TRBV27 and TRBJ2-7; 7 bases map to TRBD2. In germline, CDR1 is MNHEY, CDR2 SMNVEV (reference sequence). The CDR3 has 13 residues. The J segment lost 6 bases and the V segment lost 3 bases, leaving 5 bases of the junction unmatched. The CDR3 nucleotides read TGTGCCAGCAGTTTCACTGCTAGCGGCGAGCAGTACTTC. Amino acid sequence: CASSFTASGEQYF.

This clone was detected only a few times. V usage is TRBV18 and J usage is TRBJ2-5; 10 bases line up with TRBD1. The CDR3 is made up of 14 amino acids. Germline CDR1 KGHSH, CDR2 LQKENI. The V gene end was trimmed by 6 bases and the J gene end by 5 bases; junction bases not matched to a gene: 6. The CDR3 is CASSGQGEGETQYF. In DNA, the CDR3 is TGTGCCAGCTCCGGACAGGGGGAAGGCGAGACCCAGTACTTC.

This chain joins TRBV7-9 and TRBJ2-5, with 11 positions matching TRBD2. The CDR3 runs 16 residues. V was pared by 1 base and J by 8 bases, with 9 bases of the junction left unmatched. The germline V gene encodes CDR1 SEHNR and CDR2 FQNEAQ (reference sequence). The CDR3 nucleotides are TGTGCCAGCAGCTTAGGGGAACCGGGACTAGCGGTCACCCAGTACTTC. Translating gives CASSLGEPGLAVTQYF.

This CDR3 reads CSVETGVNTEAFF. CDR3 DNA: TGCAGCGTTGAAACAGGGGTGAACACTGAAGCTTTCTTT. The rearrangement joins TRBV29-1 to TRBJ1-1; 7 nucleotides match TRBD1. V lost 2 bases to trimming and J lost 0 bases; unmatched junction nucleotides: 0. CDR1 and CDR2 (germline): SQVTM, ANQGSEA. The CDR3 totals 13 residues.

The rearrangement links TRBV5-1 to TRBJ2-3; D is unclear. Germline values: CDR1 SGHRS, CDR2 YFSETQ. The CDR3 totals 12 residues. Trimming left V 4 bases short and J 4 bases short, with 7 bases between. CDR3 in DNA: TGCGCCAGCAGCCAAGCTCCAGATACGCAGTATTTT. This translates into CASSQAPDTQYF.

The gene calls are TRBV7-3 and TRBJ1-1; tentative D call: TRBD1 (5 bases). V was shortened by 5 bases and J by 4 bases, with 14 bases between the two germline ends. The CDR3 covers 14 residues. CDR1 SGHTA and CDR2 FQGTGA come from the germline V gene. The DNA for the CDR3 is TGTGCCAGCAGCCCTGGGGGGTTCGGCACTGAAGCTTTCTTT. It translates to CASSPGGFGTEAFF.

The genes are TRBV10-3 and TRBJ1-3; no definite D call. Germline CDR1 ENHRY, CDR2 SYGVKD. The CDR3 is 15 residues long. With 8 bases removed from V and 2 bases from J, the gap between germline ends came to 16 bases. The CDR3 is CAIRGWGEAGNTIYF. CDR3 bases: TGTGCCATCCGGGGTTGGGGTGAAGCTGGAAACACCATATATTTT.

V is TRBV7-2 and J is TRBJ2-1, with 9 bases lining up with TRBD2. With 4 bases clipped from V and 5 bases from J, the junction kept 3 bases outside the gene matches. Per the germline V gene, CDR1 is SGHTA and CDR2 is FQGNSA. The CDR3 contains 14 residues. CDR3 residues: CASSSSGINNEQFF. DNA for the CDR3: TGTGCCAGCAGCTCTAGCGGGATCAACAATGAGCAGTTCTTC.

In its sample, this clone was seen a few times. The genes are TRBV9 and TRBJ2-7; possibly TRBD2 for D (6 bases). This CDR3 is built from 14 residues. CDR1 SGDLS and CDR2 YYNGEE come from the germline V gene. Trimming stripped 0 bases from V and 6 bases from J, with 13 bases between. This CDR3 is CASSVGLGGSEQYF. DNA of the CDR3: TGTGCCAGCAGCGTAGGACTCGGGGGAAGCGAGCAGTACTTC.

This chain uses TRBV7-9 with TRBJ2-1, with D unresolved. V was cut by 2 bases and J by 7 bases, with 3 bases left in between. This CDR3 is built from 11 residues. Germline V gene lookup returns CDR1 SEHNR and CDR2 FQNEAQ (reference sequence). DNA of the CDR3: TGTGCCAGCAGCTTAATTAATGAGCAGTTCTTC. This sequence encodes CASSLINEQFF.

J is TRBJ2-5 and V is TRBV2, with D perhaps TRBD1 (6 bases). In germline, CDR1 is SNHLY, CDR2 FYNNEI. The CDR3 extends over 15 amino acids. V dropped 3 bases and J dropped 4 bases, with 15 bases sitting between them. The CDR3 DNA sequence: TGTGCCAGCAGTGAGGAACAGGGTTCCGGAGAGACCCAGTACTTC. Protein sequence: CASSEEQGSGETQYF.

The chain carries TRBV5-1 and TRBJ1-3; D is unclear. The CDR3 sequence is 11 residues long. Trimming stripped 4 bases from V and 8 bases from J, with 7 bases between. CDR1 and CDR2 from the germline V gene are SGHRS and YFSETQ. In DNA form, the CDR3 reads TGCGCCAGCAGCGATTGGGACACCATATATTTT. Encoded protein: CASSDWDTIYF.

CDR3 DNA: TGTGCCTGGAGTTCCGAAACTGGGGAGCAGTACTTC. Translation: CAWSSETGEQYF. V and J are TRBV30 and TRBJ2-7; D is undetermined. Germline V gene data show CDR1 as GTSNPN and CDR2 as SVGIG (reference sequence). The CDR3 totals 12 residues. V was trimmed by 2 bases and J by 7 bases, leaving 12 bases between them.